This T cell receptor (beta chain) derives from a study of T-cell memory formation after mild COVID-19. As for the study in general: Clustering of TCRs was largely donor specific.

Trimming stripped 3 bases from V and 6 bases from J, with 17 bases between. This CDR3 has 15 amino acids. CDR1 is SGHRS, CDR2 YFSETQ, per germline. Concerning this clonotype itself: Its antigen is not known.

Study-wide results and caveats: Clones shrinking from day 15 to 85 showed even CD4/CD8 mixes; later expanders tilted CD4+. The appearance of some responding clones in pre-infection memory suggested that cross-reactive memory joined.

Employing constant-segment primers, 5'RACE generated TCR alpha and TCR beta cDNA libraries bearing sample barcodes and UMIs. TCRdb reprocessed the 5' RACE reads with MiXCR, giving one entry per CDR3 protein. The sample has about 270,000 distinct CDR3 sequences; around 15% are singletons. Sequencing was done on a sample of PBMCs or a T cell subset sorted from them (not recorded which). The J gene is TRBJ2-3, the V gene TRBV5-1; the D gene is possibly TRBD2 (6 bases). This clonotype originated in a man between 18 and 35 years old who had mild COVID-19 (a few samples of this study predate the infection). Cell type and time point are not known. CDR3 amino acids: CASSWGVSHADTQYF. CDR3 bases: TGCGCCAGCAGCTGGGGGGTTTCACATGCTGATACGCAGTATTTT.